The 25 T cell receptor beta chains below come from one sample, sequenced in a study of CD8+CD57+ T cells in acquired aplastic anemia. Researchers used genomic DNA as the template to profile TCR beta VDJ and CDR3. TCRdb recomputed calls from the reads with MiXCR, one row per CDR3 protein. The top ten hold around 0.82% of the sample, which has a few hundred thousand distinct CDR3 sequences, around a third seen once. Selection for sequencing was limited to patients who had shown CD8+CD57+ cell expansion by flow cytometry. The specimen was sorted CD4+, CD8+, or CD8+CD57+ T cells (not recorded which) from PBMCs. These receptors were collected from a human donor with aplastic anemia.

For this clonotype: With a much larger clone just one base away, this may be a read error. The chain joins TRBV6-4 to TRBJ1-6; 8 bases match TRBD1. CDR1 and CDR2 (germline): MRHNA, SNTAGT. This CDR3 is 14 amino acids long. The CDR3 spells CASSSDRGGSPPHF. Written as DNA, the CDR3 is TGTGCCAGCAGTTCCGACAGGGGTGGTTCACCCCCCCACTTT.

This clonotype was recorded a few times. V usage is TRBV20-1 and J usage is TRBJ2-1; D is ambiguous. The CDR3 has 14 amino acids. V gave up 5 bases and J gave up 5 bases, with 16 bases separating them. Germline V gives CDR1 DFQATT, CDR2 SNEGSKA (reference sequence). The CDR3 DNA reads TGCAGTGCTGAACATCCAGTCCCCAACAATGAGCAGTTCTTC. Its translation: CSAEHPVPNNEQFF.

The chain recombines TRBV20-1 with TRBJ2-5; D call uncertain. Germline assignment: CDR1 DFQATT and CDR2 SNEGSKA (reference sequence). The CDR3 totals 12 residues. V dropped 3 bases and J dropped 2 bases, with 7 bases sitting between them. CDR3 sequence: CSARATQETQYF. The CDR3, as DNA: TGCAGTGCTAGGGCGACGCAAGAGACCCAGTACTTC.

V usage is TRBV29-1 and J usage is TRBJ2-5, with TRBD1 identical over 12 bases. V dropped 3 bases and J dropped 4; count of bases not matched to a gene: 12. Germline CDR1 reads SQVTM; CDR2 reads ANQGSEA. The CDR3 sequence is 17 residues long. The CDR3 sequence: CSVESGTGGGVGETQYF. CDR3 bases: TGCAGCGTTGAGTCCGGGACAGGGGGCGGCGTGGGAGAGACCCAGTACTTC.

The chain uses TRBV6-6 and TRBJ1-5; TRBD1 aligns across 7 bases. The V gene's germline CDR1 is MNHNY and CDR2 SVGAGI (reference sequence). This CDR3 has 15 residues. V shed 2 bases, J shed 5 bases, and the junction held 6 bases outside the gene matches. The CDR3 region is CASSYVQGTDQPQHF. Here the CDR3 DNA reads TGTGCCAGCAGTTACGTGCAGGGGACAGATCAGCCCCAGCATTTT.

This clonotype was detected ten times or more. CDR3 sequence: CSATTLTGLPSSYGYTF. CDR3 DNA: TGCAGTGCTACAACACTGACGGGCCTCCCTTCGAGCTATGGCTACACCTTC. The chain has TRBV20-1 and TRBJ1-2; no firm D call. V lost 4 bases and J lost 4, with 25 bases in between. Germline V gene lookup returns CDR1 DFQATT and CDR2 SNEGSKA (reference sequence). The CDR3 length is 17 residues.

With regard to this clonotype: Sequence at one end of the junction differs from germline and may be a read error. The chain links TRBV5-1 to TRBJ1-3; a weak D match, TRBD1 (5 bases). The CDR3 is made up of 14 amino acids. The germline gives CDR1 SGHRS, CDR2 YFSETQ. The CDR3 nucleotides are TGCGCCAACAGCTTGGACCAGGGTGGAAACACCATATATTTT. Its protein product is CANSLDQGGNTIYF.

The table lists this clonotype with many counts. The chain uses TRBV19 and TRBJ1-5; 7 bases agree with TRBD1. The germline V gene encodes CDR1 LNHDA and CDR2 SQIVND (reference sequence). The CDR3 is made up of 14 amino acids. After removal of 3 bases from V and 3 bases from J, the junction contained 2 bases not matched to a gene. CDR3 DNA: TGTGCCAGTAGTATGGGACAGAACAATCAGCCCCAGCATTTT. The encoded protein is CASSMGQNNQPQHF.

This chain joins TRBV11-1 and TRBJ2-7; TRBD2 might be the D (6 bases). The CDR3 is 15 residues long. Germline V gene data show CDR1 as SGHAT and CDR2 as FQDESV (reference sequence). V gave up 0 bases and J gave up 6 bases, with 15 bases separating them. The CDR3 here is CASSLAGLWGGEQYF. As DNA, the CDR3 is TGTGCCAGCAGCTTAGCAGGCTTATGGGGAGGCGAGCAGTACTTC.

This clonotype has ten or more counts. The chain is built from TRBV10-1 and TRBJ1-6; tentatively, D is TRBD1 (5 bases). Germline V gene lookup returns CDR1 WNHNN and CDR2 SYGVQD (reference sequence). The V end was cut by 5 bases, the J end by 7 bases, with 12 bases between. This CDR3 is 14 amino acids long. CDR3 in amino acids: CASSPGTANSPLHF. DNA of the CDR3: TGCGCCAGCAGTCCCGGGACGGCCAATTCACCCCTCCACTTT.

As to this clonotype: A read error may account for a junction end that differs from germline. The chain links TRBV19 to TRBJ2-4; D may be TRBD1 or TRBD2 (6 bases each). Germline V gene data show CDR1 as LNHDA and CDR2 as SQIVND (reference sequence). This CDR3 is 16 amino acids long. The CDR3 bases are TGTGCCAGTAGTATAGATCCGGGGGCTGCCAAGAACATTCAGTACTTC. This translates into CASSIDPGAAKNIQYF.

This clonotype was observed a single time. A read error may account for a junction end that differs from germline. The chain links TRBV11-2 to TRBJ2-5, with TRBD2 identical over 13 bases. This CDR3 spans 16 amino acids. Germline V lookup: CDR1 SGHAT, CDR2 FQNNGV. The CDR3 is CASSQGTSGKEETQYF. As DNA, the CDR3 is TGCGCCAGCAGCCAGGGGACTAGCGGGAAGGAAGAGACCCAGTACTTC.

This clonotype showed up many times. The CDR3, as DNA: TGCGCCAGCAGTGTCGGAGACAGCAATCAGCCCCAGCATTTT. Translation gives CASSVGDSNQPQHF. This chain links TRBV10-2 with TRBJ1-5; D unresolved. V was shortened by 4 bases and J by 1 base, with 8 bases between the two germline ends. CDR1 is WSHSY, CDR2 SAAADI, per germline. This CDR3 is 14 amino acids long.

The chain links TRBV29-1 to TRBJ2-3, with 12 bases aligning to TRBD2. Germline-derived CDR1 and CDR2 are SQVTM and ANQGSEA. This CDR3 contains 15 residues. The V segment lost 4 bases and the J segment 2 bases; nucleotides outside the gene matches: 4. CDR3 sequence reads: CSVVGTSGHTDTQYF. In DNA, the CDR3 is TGCAGCGTTGTGGGGACTAGCGGGCACACAGATACGCAGTATTTT.

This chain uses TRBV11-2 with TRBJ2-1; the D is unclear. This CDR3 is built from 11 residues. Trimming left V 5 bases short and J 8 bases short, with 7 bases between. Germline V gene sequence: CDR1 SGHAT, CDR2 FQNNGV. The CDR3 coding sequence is TGTGCCAGCAGCCCGGCTCATGAGCAGTTCTTC. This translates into CASSPAHEQFF.

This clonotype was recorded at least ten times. The CDR3 reads CSAFGGPSTDTQYF. The CDR3 region has the DNA TGCAGTGCTTTTGGGGGTCCTAGCACAGATACGCAGTATTTT. The chain couples TRBV20-1 to TRBJ2-3, with D perhaps being TRBD1 or TRBD2 (5 bases each). Germline CDR1 and CDR2: DFQATT and SNEGSKA (reference sequence). The CDR3 length is 14 residues. Trimming removed 5 bases at V and 0 bases at J, with 12 bases between.

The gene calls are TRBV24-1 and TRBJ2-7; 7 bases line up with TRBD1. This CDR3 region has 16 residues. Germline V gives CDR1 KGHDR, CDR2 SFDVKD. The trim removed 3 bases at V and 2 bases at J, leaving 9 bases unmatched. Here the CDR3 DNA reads TGTGCCACCAGTGATACCCGACAGGGACGTCCCTACGAGCAGTACTTC. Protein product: CATSDTRQGRPYEQYF.

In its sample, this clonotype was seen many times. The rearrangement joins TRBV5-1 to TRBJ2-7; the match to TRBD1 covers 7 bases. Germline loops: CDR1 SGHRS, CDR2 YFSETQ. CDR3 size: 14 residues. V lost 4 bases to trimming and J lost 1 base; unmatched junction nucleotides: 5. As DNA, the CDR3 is TGCGCCAGCAGCCCGTCGACAGGGTCCTACGAGCAGTACTTC. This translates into CASSPSTGSYEQYF.

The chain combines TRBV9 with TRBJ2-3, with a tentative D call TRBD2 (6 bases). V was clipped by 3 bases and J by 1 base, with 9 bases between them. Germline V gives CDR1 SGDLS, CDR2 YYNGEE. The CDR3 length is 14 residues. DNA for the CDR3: TGTGCCAGCAGCGCGGGAGCCGGCACAGATACGCAGTATTTT. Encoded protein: CASSAGAGTDTQYF.

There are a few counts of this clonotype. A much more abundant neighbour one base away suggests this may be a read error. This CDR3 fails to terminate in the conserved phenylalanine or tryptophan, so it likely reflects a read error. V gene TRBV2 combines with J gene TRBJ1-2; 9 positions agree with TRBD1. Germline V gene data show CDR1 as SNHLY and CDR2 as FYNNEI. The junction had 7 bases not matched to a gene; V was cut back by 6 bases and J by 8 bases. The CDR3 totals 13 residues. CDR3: CASRSDRGEGYTL. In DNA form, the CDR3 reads TGTGCCAGCAGATCGGACAGGGGAGAAGGCTACACCCTC.

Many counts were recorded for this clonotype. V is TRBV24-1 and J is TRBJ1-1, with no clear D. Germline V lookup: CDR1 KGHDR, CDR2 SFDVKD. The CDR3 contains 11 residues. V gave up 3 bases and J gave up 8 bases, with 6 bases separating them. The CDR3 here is CATSDKEEAFF. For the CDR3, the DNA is TGTGCCACCAGTGATAAGGAAGAAGCTTTCTTT.

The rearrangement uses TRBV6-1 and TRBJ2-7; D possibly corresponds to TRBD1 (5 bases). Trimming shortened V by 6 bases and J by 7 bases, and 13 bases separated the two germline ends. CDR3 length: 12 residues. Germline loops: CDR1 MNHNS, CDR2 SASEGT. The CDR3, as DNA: TGTGCCAGCAGCCGAGACAGCTGGGAGCAGTACTTC. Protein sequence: CASSRDSWEQYF.

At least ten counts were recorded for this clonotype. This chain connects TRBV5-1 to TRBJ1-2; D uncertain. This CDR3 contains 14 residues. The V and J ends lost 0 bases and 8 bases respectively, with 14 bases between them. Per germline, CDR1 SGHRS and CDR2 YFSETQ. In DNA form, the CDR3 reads TGCGCCAGCAGCTTGGGTGATACGGGTGGGGGCTACACCTTC. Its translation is CASSLGDTGGGYTF. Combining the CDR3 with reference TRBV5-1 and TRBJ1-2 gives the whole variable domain KAGVTQTPRYLIKTRGQQVTLSCSPISGHRSVSWYQQTPGQGLQFLFEYFSETQRNKGNFPGRFSGRQFSNSRSEMNVSTLELGDSALYLCASSLGDTGGGYTFGSGTRLTVV.

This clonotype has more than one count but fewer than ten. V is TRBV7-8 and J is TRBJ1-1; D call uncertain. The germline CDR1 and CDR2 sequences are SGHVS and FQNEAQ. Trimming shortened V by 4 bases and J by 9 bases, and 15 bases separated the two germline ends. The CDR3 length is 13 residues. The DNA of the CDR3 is TGTGCCAGCAGCTCCGGAATGCTTGGACAAGCTTTCTTT. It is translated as CASSSGMLGQAFF. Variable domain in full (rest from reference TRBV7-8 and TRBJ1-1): GAGVSQSPRYKVAKRGQDVALRCDPISGHVSLFWYQQALGQGPEFLTYFQNEAQLDKSGLPSDRFFAERPEGSVSTLKIQRTQQEDSAVYLCASSSGMLGQAFFGQGTRLTVV.

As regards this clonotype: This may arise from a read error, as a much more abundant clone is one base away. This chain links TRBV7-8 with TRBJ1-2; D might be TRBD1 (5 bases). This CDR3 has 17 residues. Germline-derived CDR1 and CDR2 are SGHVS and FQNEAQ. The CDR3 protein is CATMPGHTFTRNCGYTF. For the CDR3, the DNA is TGTGCCACCATGCCCGGACACACTTTCACAAGAAACTGTGGCTACACCTTC.